This T cell receptor (beta chain) comes out of a study of PD-1 blockade in classical Hodgkin lymphoma. The wider study: Intravenous nivolumab at 3 mg/kg was given to patients every 2 weeks.

The study, taken as a whole, reports: Newly diagnosed patients had baseline TCR diversity that was reportedly lower than that of healthy donors. The baseline diversity of complete responders showed similarity to that of newly diagnosed patients. In CD4+ cells, TCR diversity went up significantly by C4D1, but in CD8+ cells it did not.

Details on this clone: Antigen specificity is unknown.

Following autologous stem cell transplantation, relapse occurred in every patient, and exposure to brentuximab vedotin varied. Repertoires were generated with immunoSEQ multiplex PCR, while TCRdb's copy carries only in-frame clones and drops some. Of nearly 55,000 clones listed, about 84% are singletons. The CDR3 has 15 residues. V was trimmed by 2 bases and J by 5 bases, leaving 12 bases between them. Germline-derived CDR1 and CDR2 are SEHNR and FQNEAQ (reference sequence). The chain joins TRBV7-9 to TRBJ2-2; D is possibly TRBD1 (6 bases). The sequence was collected from a human donor with classical Hodgkin lymphoma. The specimen was peripheral blood mononuclear cells (PBMCs), collected at baseline. The CDR3 nucleotides read TGTGCCAGCAGCTTAACAGGGTTGGAAACCGGGGAGCTGTTTTTT. Protein product: CASSLTGLETGELFF. Filled out from reference TRBV7-9 and TRBJ2-2, the complete variable domain reads DTGVSQNPRHKITKRGQNVTFRCDPISEHNRLYWYRQTLGQGPEFLTYFQNEAQLEKSRLLSDRFSAERPKGSFSTLEIQRTEQGDSAMYLCASSLTGLETGELFFGEGSRLTVL.